This TCR beta chain was retrieved from a study of tumor-infiltrating lymphocytes in oesophageal squamous cell carcinoma. TCRdb re-called the PCR reads through MiXCR, storing one row per CDR3 protein. The repertoire has fewer than 15,000 distinct CDR3 sequences, roughly half of them found once; the top ten carry about 25%. V lost 1 base, J lost 5 bases, and 14 bases lay in between. The V gene's germline CDR1 is MNHNS and CDR2 SASEGT. The CDR3 consists of 15 residues. The TCR was taken from a male donor with esophageal squamous cell carcinoma. The sample was esophageal tumor tissue. V is TRBV6-1 and J is TRBJ1-2; D might be TRBD1 (5 bases). The CDR3 DNA follows: TGTGCCAGCAGTGAAGGACCGGGGGTGGTGTATGGCTACACCTTC. Translating gives CASSEGPGVVYGYTF.